Following are 18 T cell receptor beta chains from one sample sequenced in a study of T cells in Graves' hyperthyroidism and ophthalmopathy. The CDR3 regions of TCR beta were amplified from RNA transcripts. Using the HTBI primer set, a first-round RT-PCR was run on the TCR CDR3. TCRdb passed the multiplex PCR reads through MiXCR, listing each CDR3 protein once. The profile covers 660,000 or so distinct CDR3 sequences, with around 20% appearing a single time and around a third taken by the ten largest. Input material: blood. The receptor set was obtained from a man aged 25 to 40 with Graves' ophthalmopathy.

This clonotype has just a few counts. The chain combines TRBV28 with TRBJ1-3; D not certain. The CDR3 extends over 12 amino acids. V gave up 6 bases and J gave up 4 bases, with 7 bases separating them. The germline gives CDR1 MDHEN, CDR2 SYDVKM. The CDR3: CASSPMGNTIYF. The CDR3 DNA is TGTGCCAGCAGCCCCATGGGAAACACCATATATTTT.

This chain joins TRBV11-2 and TRBJ2-5, with TRBD1 identical over 7 bases. J gave up 1 base and V 5 bases, and 7 bases lay outside the gene matches. Germline V gene data show CDR1 as SGHAT and CDR2 as FQNNGV. This CDR3 contains 15 residues. The CDR3 reads CASSNPGQTQETQYF. The CDR3 nucleotides read TGTGCCAGCAGCAACCCGGGACAGACCCAAGAGACCCAGTACTTC.

This clonotype was observed a handful of times. The gene calls are TRBV6-2 or TRBV6-3 and TRBJ1-2; D is ambiguous. Germline-derived CDR1 and CDR2 are MNHEY and SVGEGT. The CDR3 sequence is 17 residues long. The V end lost 2 bases, the J end lost 4 bases, and 20 bases lay between the germline ends. Written as DNA, the CDR3 is TGTGCCAGCAGTTACGAAGGTGAAAGGGCCCCCTCCTATGGCTACACCTTC. This translates into CASSYEGERAPSYGYTF.

This clonotype was counted ten times or more. The V gene is TRBV11-2, the J gene TRBJ1-4; 7 bases are a match to TRBD1. There are 15 residues in the CDR3. J gave up 8 bases and V 0 bases, and 6 bases lay outside the gene matches. Germline V gene lookup returns CDR1 SGHAT and CDR2 FQNNGV. The chain's CDR3 is CASSLDETGWEKLFF. In nucleotides, the CDR3 is TGTGCCAGCAGCTTAGATGAGACAGGGTGGGAAAAACTGTTTTTT.

This clonotype showed up just a few times. The chain combines TRBV7-8 with TRBJ2-7; TRBD2 matches 11 bases. The CDR3 extends over 15 amino acids. Germline V gene sequence: CDR1 SGHVS, CDR2 FQNEAQ. J gave up 6 bases and V 4 bases, and 8 bases lay outside the gene matches. CDR3 protein: CASSYTSGSMVEQYF. The CDR3 nucleotides are TGTGCCAGCAGCTACACTAGCGGGAGTATGGTCGAGCAGTACTTC.

This clonotype occurred many times. This chain joins TRBV6-6 and TRBJ2-3; D not certain. CDR1 and CDR2 (germline): MNHNY, SVGAGI (reference sequence). The CDR3 extends over 14 amino acids. V lost 0 bases and J lost 0, with 4 bases in between. As DNA, the CDR3 is TGTGCCAGCAGTTACTCGAGAAGCACAGATACGCAGTATTTT. Translation: CASSYSRSTDTQYF.

The rearrangement links TRBV6-1 to TRBJ1-5; TRBD1 aligns across 7 bases. The CDR3 totals 18 residues. Unmatched junction bases numbered 18, after V lost 1 base and J lost 9 bases. Germline V gene data show CDR1 as MNHNS and CDR2 as SASEGT. CDR3: CASSEGGQYTSFLRPQHF. Written as DNA, the CDR3 is TGTGCCAGCAGTGAAGGGGGACAGTATACATCCTTCCTCCGGCCCCAGCATTTT.

This chain uses TRBV27 with TRBJ1-2; possibly TRBD1 for D (6 bases). Germline V gene lookup returns CDR1 MNHEY and CDR2 SMNVEV (reference sequence). The CDR3 loop spans 13 amino acids. Trimming cost V 3 bases and J 6 bases, with 11 bases left between them. The CDR3 here is CASSFWKGDGYTF. Here the CDR3 DNA reads TGTGCCAGCAGTTTCTGGAAGGGGGATGGCTACACCTTC.

This clonotype was observed many times. The genes are TRBV11-2 and TRBJ2-7; 11 nucleotides line up with TRBD2. The V gene's germline CDR1 is SGHAT and CDR2 FQNNGV. The V gene end was trimmed by 5 bases and the J gene end by 2 bases; junction bases not matched to a gene: 5. This CDR3 has 15 residues. DNA of the CDR3: TGTGCCAGCAGCGTAGCGGGAGGGGTCGCCTACGAGCAGTACTTC. Amino acids: CASSVAGGVAYEQYF.

The chain carries TRBV5-1 and TRBJ2-1; D unclear. The CDR3 has 15 residues. The germline gives CDR1 SGHRS, CDR2 YFSETQ. Deletions cut 4 bases from V and 1 base from J, with 12 bases between. The DNA for the CDR3 is TGCGCCAGCAGCCCAGACCTTCCTTCCTACAATGAGCAGTTCTTC. Translating it yields CASSPDLPSYNEQFF.

Ten or more counts support this clonotype. The chain carries TRBV7-3 and TRBJ2-1; D possibly corresponds to TRBD1 (6 bases). The germline V gene encodes CDR1 SGHTA and CDR2 FQGTGA. Trimming took off 2 bases at V and 8 bases at J, with 10 bases between the two ends. The CDR3 runs to 13 residues. DNA of the CDR3: TGTGCCAGCAGCTTATACGAGGGGGATGAGCAGTTCTTC. This gives the protein CASSLYEGDEQFF.

The genes are TRBV19 and TRBJ2-1; D ambiguous. The CDR3 is 13 residues long. Between the trimmed V and J ends, which lost 5 bases and 4 bases, there was a span of 9 bases. Germline-derived CDR1 and CDR2 are LNHDA and SQIVND (reference sequence). CDR3 amino acids: CASSPSIYNEQFF. As DNA, the CDR3 is TGTGCCAGTAGTCCCTCAATTTACAATGAGCAGTTCTTC.

The chain combines TRBV29-1 with TRBJ1-1; D remains unclear. Trimming shortened V by 5 bases and J by 1 base, and 8 bases separated the two germline ends. Germline CDR1 SQVTM, CDR2 ANQGSEA. The CDR3 is 12 residues long. The CDR3 loop is CSVLEANTEAFF. The CDR3 DNA is TGCAGCGTTTTGGAGGCGAACACTGAAGCTTTCTTT.

This clonotype has ten or more counts. This chain joins TRBV6-1 and TRBJ2-7; 9 positions match TRBD2. The V segment lost 5 bases and the J segment 4 bases; nucleotides outside the gene matches: 18. Germline lookup yields CDR1 MNHNS and CDR2 SASEGT. This CDR3 contains 18 residues. The DNA for the CDR3 is TGTGCCAGCAGTTCCGTATTGGGTAGCGGGAGAAGGGGATACGAGCAGTACTTC. This codes for CASSSVLGSGRRGYEQYF.

For this clonotype: A much bigger clone sits one base away, suggesting this may be a read error. The chain employs TRBV29-1 and TRBJ1-1; tentative D call: TRBD1 (6 bases). This CDR3 spans 13 amino acids. The germline V gene has CDR1 SQVTM and CDR2 ANQGSEA. The CDR3 DNA follows: TGCAGCGCGCGGGGGCTGATGAACGCTGAAGCTTTCTTT. It is translated as CSARGLMNAEAFF. The whole variable domain, remainder taken from reference TRBV29-1 and TRBJ1-1, is SAVISQKPSRDICQRGTSLTIQCQVDSQVTMMFWYRQQPGQSLTLIATANQGSEATYESGFVIDKFPISRPNLTFSTLTVSNMSPEDSSIYLCSARGLMNAEAFFGQGTRLTVV.

This clonotype was seen once. The V and J genes are TRBV19 and TRBJ2-1, with 8 nucleotides matching TRBD2. Germline V lookup: CDR1 LNHDA, CDR2 SQIVND (reference sequence). This CDR3 has 14 residues. V shed 5 bases, J shed 6 bases, and the junction held 6 bases outside the gene matches. CDR3 sequence reads: CASSAREGFNEQFF. The CDR3 DNA follows: TGTGCCAGTAGTGCCCGGGAGGGGTTCAATGAGCAGTTCTTC.

The CDR3 sequence: CASRLGTVQDTQYF. The CDR3 DNA reads TGCGCCAGCAGACTTGGGACGGTTCAAGATACGCAGTATTTT. This chain links TRBV5-1 with TRBJ2-3; D is tentatively TRBD1 or TRBD2 (5 bases each). Germline lookup yields CDR1 SGHRS and CDR2 YFSETQ. The CDR3 has 14 amino acids. Trimming pared 5 bases from V and 5 bases from J, leaving 15 bases between. Complete variable domain (other parts from reference TRBV5-1 and TRBJ2-3): KAGVTQTPRYLIKTRGQQVTLSCSPISGHRSVSWYQQTPGQGLQFLFEYFSETQRNKGNFPGRFSGRQFSNSRSEMNVSTLELGDSALYLCASRLGTVQDTQYFGPGTRLTVL.

For this clonotype: One end of the junction does not line up with germline, which may come from a read error. The chain links TRBV12-3 or TRBV12-4 to TRBJ2-1; 16 nucleotides line up with TRBD2. The CDR3 loop spans 16 amino acids. The CDR3 DNA reads TGTGCCAGCAGTTCCTCCGGGACTAGCGGGAGGGCAACTCCACTCTTC. Its protein is CASSSSGTSGRATPLF.